Below are 10 T cell receptor beta chains sequenced from a single sample in a study of technical replicates of blood from a handful of donors. The data were produced by immunoSEQ multiplex PCR, yet TCRdb's version contains in-frame clones alone and is incomplete. The sample lists about 59,000 clones, 86% occurring once. The specimen was PBMCs. The receptor source for this set is a human donor in good health. Some clones in this sample may be carry-over from other donors' samples.

On this clone: The sample contains more than one DNA sequence encoding this CDR3. The V gene is TRBV5-1, the J gene TRBJ1-5; D is ambiguous. CDR3 length: 13 amino acids. The V end was cut by 0 bases, the J end by 7 bases, with 8 bases between. The germline gives CDR1 SGHRS, CDR2 YFSETQ. CDR3 DNA sequence: TGCGCCAGCAGCTTGGACGGCGGGCAGCCCCAGCATTTT. Protein: CASSLDGGQPQHF. The whole variable domain, filled in from reference TRBV5-1 and TRBJ1-5, reads KAGVTQTPRYLIKTRGQQVTLSCSPISGHRSVSWYQQTPGQGLQFLFEYFSETQRNKGNFPGRFSGRQFSNSRSEMNVSTLELGDSALYLCASSLDGGQPQHFGDGTRLSIL.

The chain couples TRBV30 to TRBJ1-4, with TRBD1 identical over 7 bases. Germline CDR1 GTSNPN, CDR2 SVGIG (reference sequence). The CDR3 covers 15 residues. The V gene end was trimmed by 0 bases and the J gene end by 6 bases; junction bases not matched to a gene: 7. CDR3: CAWSVQGGAYEKLFF. The CDR3 region has the DNA TGTGCCTGGAGTGTACAAGGGGGCGCCTATGAAAAACTGTTTTTT.

The CDR3 region has the DNA TGTGCCAGCAGCTTAGACGTGAGCGGGTCGGTAAGAGATACGCAGTATTTT. Translation gives CASSLDVSGSVRDTQYF. The chain couples TRBV7-2 to TRBJ2-3, with a weak D call TRBD2 (6 bases). CDR3 length: 17 amino acids. Germline V gene sequence: CDR1 SGHTA, CDR2 FQGNSA. The V end was cut by 1 base, the J end by 5 bases, with 19 bases between.

The V gene is TRBV2, the J gene TRBJ2-5, with D perhaps TRBD2 (6 bases). This CDR3 has 14 amino acids. The ends were cut back, 6 bases at V and 5 bases at J, with 16 bases in the middle. Per the germline V gene, CDR1 is SNHLY and CDR2 is FYNNEI. CDR3 region: CASRPGAGWETQYF. The CDR3 DNA sequence: TGTGCCAGCAGGCCCGGGGCGGGATGGGAGACCCAGTACTTC.

As for this clone: At one boundary the junction diverges from the germline segment, which might be a read error. The chain is built from TRBV7-2 and TRBJ1-1, with D uncertain. CDR3 length: 13 amino acids. CDR1 is SGHTA and CDR2 is FQGNSA in the germline V gene. CDR3 DNA sequence: TGTGCCAGCAGCTTACCCGGTGATACCCGGGAGGTCTTT. Residues: CASSLPGDTREVF.

The count of this clone is one. The V call is TRBV9, the J call TRBJ1-5; 8 positions match TRBD1. Germline V CDR1 and CDR2: SGDLS, YYNGEE. Trimming cost V 3 bases and J 4 bases; bases outside gene matches: 6. This CDR3 contains 15 residues. The CDR3 sequence is CASSAGQGRNQPQHF. In nucleotides, the CDR3 is TGTGCCAGCAGCGCTGGACAGGGTCGGAATCAGCCCCAGCATTTT.

The chain uses TRBV4-1 and TRBJ1-1; D gene ambiguous. Germline V gives CDR1 MGHRA, CDR2 YSYEKL. The CDR3 is 15 residues long. Trimming took 1 base from V and 3 from J, leaving 12 bases between them. CDR3 DNA: TGCGCCAGCAGCCAAGGGACCTGGCGGGACACTGAAGCTTTCTTT. Its translation is CASSQGTWRDTEAFF.

This clone has just one count. This chain uses TRBV4-1 with TRBJ2-7; a possible D gene is TRBD1 (5 bases). V was pared by 3 bases and J by 4 bases, with 13 bases between. Germline V gene data show CDR1 as MGHRA and CDR2 as YSYEKL. The CDR3 runs to 14 residues. The CDR3 DNA follows: TGCGCCAGCAGCCAGTTGAGGACAAATTACGAGCAGTACTTC. It translates to CASSQLRTNYEQYF.

The chain has TRBV9 and TRBJ2-7; 7 bases map to TRBD2. Germline assignment: CDR1 SGDLS and CDR2 YYNGEE. The CDR3 runs to 16 residues. V lost 1 base and J lost 1; bases outside the gene matches: 8. CDR3: CASSVSSGGGSYEQYF. In DNA, the CDR3 is TGTGCCAGCAGCGTAAGCTCTGGGGGGGGTTCCTACGAGCAGTACTTC.

This chain uses TRBV9 with TRBJ2-7; 7 bases align to TRBD1. This CDR3 contains 12 residues. Germline V gene data show CDR1 as SGDLS and CDR2 as YYNGEE. V gave up 3 bases and J gave up 4 bases; unmatched junction bases: 1. The DNA of the CDR3 is TGTGCCAGCAGCGGACAGGGATACGAGCAGTACTTC. It yields the protein CASSGQGYEQYF.